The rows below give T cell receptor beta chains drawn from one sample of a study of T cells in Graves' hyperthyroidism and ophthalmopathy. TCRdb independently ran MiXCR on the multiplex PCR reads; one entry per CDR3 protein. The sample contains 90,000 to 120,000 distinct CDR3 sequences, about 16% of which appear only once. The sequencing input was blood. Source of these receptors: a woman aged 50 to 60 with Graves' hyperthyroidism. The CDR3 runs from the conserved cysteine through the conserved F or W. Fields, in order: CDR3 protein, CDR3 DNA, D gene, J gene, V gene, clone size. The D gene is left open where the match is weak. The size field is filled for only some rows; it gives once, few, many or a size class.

CDR3 protein: CATAGNRNEKLFF; CDR3 DNA: TGTGCCACAGCGGGCAACAGAAATGAAAAACTGTTTTTT; D gene: NA; J gene: TRBJ1-4; V gene: TRBV2; clone size: many
CDR3 protein: CASRRGLAEQFF; CDR3 DNA: TGTGCCAGCAGAAGGGGACTAGCCGAGCAGTTCTTC; D gene: TRBD2; J gene: TRBJ2-1; V gene: TRBV12-3/TRBV12-4; clone size: many
CDR3 protein: CASRGTGAWNQPQHF; CDR3 DNA: TGTGCCAGCAGGGGGACAGGGGCTTGGAATCAGCCCCAGCATTTT; D gene: TRBD1; J gene: TRBJ1-5; V gene: TRBV2; clone size: many
CDR3 protein: CASSAGVETQYF; CDR3 DNA: TGTGCCAGCAGCGCGGGAGTTGAGACCCAGTACTTC; D gene: TRBD2; J gene: TRBJ2-5; V gene: TRBV12-3/TRBV12-4; clone size: many
CDR3 protein: CASSQRSSSYEQYF; CDR3 DNA: TGTGCCAGCAGCCAAAGGTCCAGCTCCTACGAGCAGTACTTC; D gene: NA; J gene: TRBJ2-7; V gene: TRBV3-1; clone size: many
CDR3 protein: CASSLVGLEDTQYF; CDR3 DNA: TGCGCCAGCAGCTTGGTGGGACTAGAAGATACGCAGTATTTT; D gene: TRBD2; J gene: TRBJ2-3; V gene: TRBV5-1; clone size: many
CDR3 protein: CASSYSNQETQYF; CDR3 DNA: TGTGCCAGCAGTTACTCGAACCAAGAGACCCAGTACTTC; D gene: NA; J gene: TRBJ2-5; V gene: TRBV6-2/TRBV6-3; clone size: NA
CDR3 protein: CASSFLGGVGPQETQYF; CDR3 DNA: TGTGCCAGCAGCTTCCTAGGGGGAGTGGGGCCTCAAGAGACCCAGTACTTC; D gene: NA; J gene: TRBJ2-5; V gene: TRBV7-9; clone size: NA
CDR3 protein: CASSLEGVWYNEQFF; CDR3 DNA: TGTGCCAGCAGCCTTGAGGGAGTATGGTACAATGAGCAGTTCTTC; D gene: NA; J gene: TRBJ2-1; V gene: TRBV6-1; clone size: many
CDR3 protein: CASSPDRSTDTQYF; CDR3 DNA: TGTGCCAGCAGCCCGGACAGATCCACAGATACGCAGTATTTT; D gene: NA; J gene: TRBJ2-3; V gene: TRBV2; clone size: many
CDR3 protein: CASRAWTGDSNQPQHF; CDR3 DNA: TGTGCCAGCAGGGCCTGGACAGGGGATAGCAATCAGCCCCAGCATTTT; D gene: TRBD1; J gene: TRBJ1-5; V gene: TRBV28; clone size: many